One sample yielded the 9 T cell receptor beta chains listed below, sequenced in a study of T cell responses to AZD1222 COVID-19 vaccine. Using immunoSEQ multiplex PCR, the repertoire was profiled, and TCRdb retains in-frame clones only, with some absent. The data hold 120,000 or so clones, with about 89% observed a single time. Sequenced here: peripheral blood, sampled on day 0 of MenACWY control vaccination. These receptors all come from an adult in good health.

The rearrangement links TRBV20-1 to TRBJ2-3; D uncertain. Deletions cut 8 bases from V and 5 bases from J, with 8 bases between. Germline V gene lookup returns CDR1 DFQATT and CDR2 SNEGSKA (reference sequence). The CDR3 spans 10 residues. CDR3 sequence: CSTKRDTQYF. The DNA of the CDR3 is TGCAGTACCAAAAGAGATACGCAGTATTTT.

The chain uses TRBV29-1 and TRBJ1-5; perhaps TRBD1 as D (5 bases). Germline CDR1 is SQVTM and CDR2 is ANQGSEA. The CDR3 sequence is 11 residues long. V was pared by 4 bases and J by 12 bases, with 13 bases between. CDR3 in amino acids: CSVVVVGVQHF. CDR3 DNA sequence: TGCAGCGTTGTAGTTGTGGGGGTCCAGCATTTT.

The chain has TRBV13 and TRBJ2-5; D is undetermined. The CDR3 is 12 amino acids. With 4 bases removed from V and 1 base from J, the gap between germline ends came to 4 bases. Per germline, CDR1 PRHDT and CDR2 FYEKMQ (reference sequence). The CDR3 DNA reads as TGTGCCAGCAGCTCACTCCAAGAGACCCAGTACTTC. It encodes CASSSLQETQYF.

Concerning this clone: Different DNA sequences within this sample yield the same CDR3. This chain links TRBV9 with TRBJ1-5, with D unclear. The CDR3 runs to 13 residues. Trimming pared 0 bases from V and 4 bases from J, leaving 5 bases between. Germline values: CDR1 SGDLS, CDR2 YYNGEE. The CDR3 DNA sequence: TGTGCCAGCAGCGTAGATGTGAATCAGCCCCAGCATTTT. Amino acids: CASSVDVNQPQHF.

This rearrangement joins TRBV3-1 (or the pseudogene TRBV3-2) to TRBJ1-6; D might be TRBD1 (5 bases). The CDR3 length is 14 residues. V lost 4 bases and J 7 bases, leaving 11 bases between the germline ends. Germline assignment: CDR1 LGHDT and CDR2 YNNKEL (reference sequence). In DNA form, the CDR3 reads TGTGCCAGCAGCCTCAGGACAAACAATTCACCCCTCCACTTT. This translates into CASSLRTNNSPLHF.

The rearrangement uses TRBV4-1 and TRBJ2-5, with 12 positions matching TRBD2. The J call may be wrong; the DNA end is better matched by TRBJ2-7. This CDR3 has 14 amino acids. Germline V gives CDR1 MGHRA, CDR2 YSYEKL. CDR3 in DNA: TGCGCCAGCAGCCCGGGACTAGCGGGCTACGAGCAGTACTTC. Translation gives CASSPGLAGYEQYF.

The rearrangement joins TRBV6-5 to TRBJ2-1; 8 bases are shared with TRBD1. Trimming removed 2 bases from V and 15 bases from J; junction bases left unmatched: 6. From germline, CDR1 is MNHEY and CDR2 SVGAGI. The CDR3 runs to 12 residues. Here the CDR3 reads CASSYQQGGGFF. The CDR3 DNA reads as TGTGCCAGCAGTTACCAACAGGGGGGTGGGTTCTTC.

V and J are TRBV20-1 and TRBJ2-7; TRBD2 matches at 14 bases. Germline V CDR1 and CDR2: DFQATT, SNEGSKA (reference sequence). The CDR3 contains 15 residues. V lost 3 bases to trimming and J lost 5 bases; unmatched junction nucleotides: 6. The DNA of the CDR3 is TGCAGTGCTAGTCTTGGGACTAGCGGGAGAAACGAGCAGTACTTC. It specifies CSASLGTSGRNEQYF.

CDR3 DNA: TGCAGCGTCGTACTAGCGACACACTATGGCTACACCTTC. It specifies CSVVLATHYGYTF. The chain recombines TRBV29-1 with TRBJ1-2; D not resolved. V lost 6 bases and J 3 bases, leaving 14 bases between the germline ends. CDR3 length: 13 amino acids. CDR1 and CDR2 from the germline V gene are SQVTM and ANQGSEA.